One and the same sample provided the 8 T cell receptor beta chains below, sequenced in a study of shared clonotypes between healthy human individuals. Some clones are missing from TCRdb's copy, which holds only in-frame ones; the method was immunoSEQ multiplex PCR. Among over 2,000,000 clones listed, about 93% were seen once. Naive CD8 isolation took CD45RO-negative cells positively selected for CCR7 and excluded terminally differentiated effector memory CD45RA+ cells. Source material: naive CD8+ T cells from PBMCs. The receptors come from a young man in good health. Some clones in this sample may be carry-over from other donors' samples.

The genes are TRBV7-9 and TRBJ1-1; 8 nucleotides line up with TRBD1. Germline CDR1 SEHNR, CDR2 FQNEAQ (reference sequence). Losses at the gene ends were 5 bases for V and 0 bases for J; bases not matched to a gene: 8. The CDR3 covers 16 residues. This CDR3 reads CASSTKTGALNTEAFF. CDR3 bases: TGTGCCAGCAGCACCAAGACAGGGGCATTGAACACTGAAGCTTTCTTT.

The CDR3 nucleotides read TGTGCCAGTTCCGGGACAGCTGCAACTAATGAAAAACTGTTTTTT. Its translation is CASSGTAATNEKLFF. The chain links TRBV28 to TRBJ1-4; 7 nucleotides match TRBD1. V gave up 9 bases and J gave up 0 bases; unmatched junction bases: 7. CDR1 and CDR2 from the germline V gene are MDHEN and SYDVKM. The CDR3 runs to 15 residues. Full variable domain (remainder filled in from reference TRBV28 and TRBJ1-4): DVKVTQSSRYLVKRTGEKVFLECVQDMDHENMFWYRQDPGLGLRLIYFSYDVKMKEKGDIPEGYSVSREKKERFSLILESASTNQTSMYLCASSGTAATNEKLFFGSGTQLSVL.

This chain joins TRBV13 and TRBJ1-5; D uncertain. Germline-derived CDR1 and CDR2 are PRHDT and FYEKMQ (reference sequence). The CDR3 covers 14 residues. Trimming cost V 3 bases and J 4 bases, with 10 bases left between them. The CDR3 DNA is TGTGCCAGCAGCTTCTCGGGAAGGAATCAGCCCCAGCATTTT. Amino acid sequence: CASSFSGRNQPQHF.

The chain combines TRBV10-3 with TRBJ1-4; D is unresolved. The germline CDR1 and CDR2 sequences are ENHRY and SYGVKD. This CDR3 has 15 amino acids. V was pared by 1 base and J by 7 bases, with 13 bases between. DNA for the CDR3: TGTGCCATCAGTGAGTTTCCGGGCGTTGGTGAAAAACTGTTTTTT. It specifies CAISEFPGVGEKLFF.

The chain links TRBV6-4 to TRBJ1-2; D remains ambiguous. Germline CDR1 and CDR2: MRHNA and SNTAGT. V lost 4 bases and J lost 5, with 11 bases in between. This CDR3 contains 13 residues. This CDR3 reads CASSVEVGYGYTF. The CDR3 DNA reads TGTGCCAGCAGTGTCGAAGTGGGGTATGGCTACACCTTC.

This rearrangement joins TRBV10-2 to TRBJ1-5; D possibly corresponds to TRBD1 (6 bases). CDR1 WSHSY and CDR2 SAAADI come from the germline V gene. The CDR3 loop spans 12 amino acids. The V end was cut by 5 bases, the J end by 6 bases, with 8 bases between. The DNA for the CDR3 is TGCGCCAGCAGTCTACAGGGTCAGCCCCAGCATTTT. Encoded protein: CASSLQGQPQHF.

The chain is built from TRBV4-3 and TRBJ2-1; D not resolved. Trimming took off 4 bases at V and 9 bases at J, with 13 bases between the two ends. The CDR3 contains 13 residues. From germline, CDR1 is LGHNA and CDR2 YSLEER. For the CDR3, the DNA is TGCGCCAGCAGCCGGATTATCGAGGTTGAGCAGTTCTTC. Protein sequence: CASSRIIEVEQFF.

This chain joins TRBV4-1 and TRBJ2-3, with no clear D. CDR3 length: 15 amino acids. The germline V gene has CDR1 MGHRA and CDR2 YSYEKL. V lost 1 base, J lost 0 bases, and 8 bases lay in between. This chain's CDR3 is CASSQGAFSTDTQYF. The DNA of the CDR3 is TGCGCCAGCAGCCAAGGGGCGTTTAGCACAGATACGCAGTATTTT.